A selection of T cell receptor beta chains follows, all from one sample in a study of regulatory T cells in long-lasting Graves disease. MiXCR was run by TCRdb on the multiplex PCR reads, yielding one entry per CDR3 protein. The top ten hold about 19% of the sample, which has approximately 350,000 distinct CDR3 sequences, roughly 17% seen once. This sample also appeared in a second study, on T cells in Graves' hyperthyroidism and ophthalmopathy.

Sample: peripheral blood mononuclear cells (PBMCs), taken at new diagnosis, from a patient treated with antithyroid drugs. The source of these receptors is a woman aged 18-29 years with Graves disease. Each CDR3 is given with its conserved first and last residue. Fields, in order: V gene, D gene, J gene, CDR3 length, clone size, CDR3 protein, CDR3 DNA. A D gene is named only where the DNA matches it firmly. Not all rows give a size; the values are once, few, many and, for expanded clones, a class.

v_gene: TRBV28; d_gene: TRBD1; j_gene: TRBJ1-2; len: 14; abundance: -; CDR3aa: CASAGGLDWNGYTF; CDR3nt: TGTGCCAGCGCAGGGGGGTTGGATTGGAATGGCTACACCTTC
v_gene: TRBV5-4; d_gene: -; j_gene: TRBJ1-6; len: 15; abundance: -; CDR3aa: CASSLEQGGDSPLHF; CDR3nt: TGTGCCAGCAGCTTGGAACAGGGTGGGGATTCACCCCTCCACTTT
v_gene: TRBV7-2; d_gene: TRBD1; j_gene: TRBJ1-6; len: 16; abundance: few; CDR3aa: CASSLRDRGWNSPLHF; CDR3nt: TGTGCCAGCAGCTTAAGGGACAGGGGGTGGAATTCACCCCTCCACTTT
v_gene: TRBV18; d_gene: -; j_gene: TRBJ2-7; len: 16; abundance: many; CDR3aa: CASSPNQGTASYEQYF; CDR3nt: TGTGCCAGCTCACCAAATCAGGGGACCGCTTCCTACGAGCAGTACTTC
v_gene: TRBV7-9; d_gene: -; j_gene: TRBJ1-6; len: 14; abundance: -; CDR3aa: CASSSSYGVSPLHF; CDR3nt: TGTGCCAGCAGCTCTTCGTACGGAGTTTCACCCCTCCACTTT
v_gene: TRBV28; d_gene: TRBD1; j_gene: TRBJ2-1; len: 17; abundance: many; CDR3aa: CASSLVVGQGPDNEQFF; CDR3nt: TGTGCCAGCAGTTTAGTCGTAGGACAGGGGCCCGACAATGAGCAGTTCTTC
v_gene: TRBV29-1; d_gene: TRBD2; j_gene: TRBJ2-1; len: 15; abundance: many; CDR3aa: CSVEGGGSSYNEQFF; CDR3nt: TGCAGCGTTGAAGGGGGGGGGAGCTCCTACAATGAGCAGTTCTTC
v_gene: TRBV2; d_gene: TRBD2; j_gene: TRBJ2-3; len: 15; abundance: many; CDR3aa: CAGEGLAGGSDTQYF; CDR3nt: TGTGCCGGCGAGGGACTAGCGGGAGGCTCAGATACGCAGTATTTT
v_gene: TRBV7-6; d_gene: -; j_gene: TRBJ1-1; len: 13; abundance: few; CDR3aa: CASSPKGGTEAFF; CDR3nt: TGTGCCAGCAGCCCTAAAGGGGGCACTGAAGCTTTCTTT
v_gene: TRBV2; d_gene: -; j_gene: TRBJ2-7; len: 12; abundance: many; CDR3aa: CAGGTTPGEQYF; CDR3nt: TGTGCCGGTGGGACAACCCCTGGTGAGCAGTACTTC
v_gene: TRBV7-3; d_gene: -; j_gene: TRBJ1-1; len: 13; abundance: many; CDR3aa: CASSSQQNTEAFF; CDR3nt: TGTGCCAGCAGCTCTCAACAGAACACTGAAGCTTTCTTT
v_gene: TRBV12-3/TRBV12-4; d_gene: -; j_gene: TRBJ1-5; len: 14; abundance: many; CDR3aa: CASSLGLSKTPQHF; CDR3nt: TGTGCCAGCAGTTTAGGCCTTTCAAAAACTCCCCAGCATTTT
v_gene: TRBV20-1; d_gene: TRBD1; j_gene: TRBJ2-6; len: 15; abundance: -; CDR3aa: CSAHDRVAGANVLTF; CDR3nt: TGCAGTGCTCACGACAGGGTTGCTGGGGCCAACGTCCTGACTTTC
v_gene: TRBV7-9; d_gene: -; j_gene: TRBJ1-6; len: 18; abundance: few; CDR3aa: CASSLELQGSYYNSPLHF; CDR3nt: TGTGCCAGCAGCTTAGAATTGCAGGGGTCTTATTATAATTCACCCCTCCACTTT
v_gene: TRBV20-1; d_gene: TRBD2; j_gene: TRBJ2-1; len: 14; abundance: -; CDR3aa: CSAPRSGGENEQFF; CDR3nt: TGCAGTGCTCCCAGGAGCGGGGGAGAGAATGAGCAGTTCTTC
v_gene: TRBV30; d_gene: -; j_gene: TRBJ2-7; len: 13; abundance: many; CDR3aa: CAWSTQGSGEQYF; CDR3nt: TGTGCCTGGAGTACGCAGGGTTCTGGGGAGCAGTACTTC
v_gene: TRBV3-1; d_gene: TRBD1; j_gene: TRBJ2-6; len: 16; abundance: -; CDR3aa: CASGWDSHSGANVLTF; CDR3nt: TGTGCCAGCGGTTGGGACAGCCACTCTGGGGCCAACGTCCTGACTTTC
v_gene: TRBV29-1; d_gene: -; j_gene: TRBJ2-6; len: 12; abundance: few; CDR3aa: CSAESGANVLTF; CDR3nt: TGCAGCGCCGAGTCTGGGGCCAACGTCCTGACTTTC
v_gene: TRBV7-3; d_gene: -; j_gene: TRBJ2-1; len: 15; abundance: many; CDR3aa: CASSLAGASYNEQFF; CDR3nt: TGTGCCAGCAGCTTAGCGGGGGCCTCCTACAATGAGCAGTTCTTC
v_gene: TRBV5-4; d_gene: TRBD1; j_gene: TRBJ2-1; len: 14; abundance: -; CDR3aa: CASSPLDRENEQFF; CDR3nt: TGTGCCAGCAGCCCACTTGACAGGGAGAATGAGCAGTTCTTC
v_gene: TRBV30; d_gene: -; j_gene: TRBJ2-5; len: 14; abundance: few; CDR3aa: CAWSVGRWARAQYF; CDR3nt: TGTGCCTGGAGTGTAGGACGGTGGGCGAGGGCCCAGTACTTC
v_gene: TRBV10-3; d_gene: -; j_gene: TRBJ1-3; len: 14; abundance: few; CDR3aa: CAISVTASGNTIYF; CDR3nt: TGTGCCATCAGTGTCACAGCCTCTGGAAACACCATATATTTT
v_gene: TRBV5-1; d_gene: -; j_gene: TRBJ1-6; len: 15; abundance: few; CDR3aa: CASSLAGEGRSPLHF; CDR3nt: TGCGCCAGCAGCTTGGCGGGGGAGGGCCGGTCACCCCTCCACTTT
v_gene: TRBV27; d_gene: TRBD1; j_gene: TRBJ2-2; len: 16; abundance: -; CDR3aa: CASSAPGQGVHGELLF; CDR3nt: TGTGCCAGCTCAGCACCGGGACAGGGGGTACACGGGGAGCTGCTTTTT
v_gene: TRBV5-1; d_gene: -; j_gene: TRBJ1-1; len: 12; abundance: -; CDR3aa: CASSGESNEAFF; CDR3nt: TGCGCCAGCAGTGGTGAGAGTAATGAAGCTTTCTTT
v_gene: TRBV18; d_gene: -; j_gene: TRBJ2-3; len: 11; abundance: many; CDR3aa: CASSPTDTQYF; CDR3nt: TGTGCCAGCTCACCCACAGATACGCAGTATTTT
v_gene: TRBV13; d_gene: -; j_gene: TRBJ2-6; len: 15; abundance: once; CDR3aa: CASSLGTGGANVLTF; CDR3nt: TGTGCCAGCAGCTTAGGGACAGGTGGGGCCAACGTCCTGACTTTC
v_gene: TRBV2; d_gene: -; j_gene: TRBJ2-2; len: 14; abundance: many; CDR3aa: CASSDHWNTGELFF; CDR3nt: TGTGCCAGCAGTGATCACTGGAACACCGGGGAGCTGTTTTTT
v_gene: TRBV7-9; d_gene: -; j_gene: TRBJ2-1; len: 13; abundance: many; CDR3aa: CASSWLGNNEQFF; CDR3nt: TGTGCCAGCAGCTGGCTAGGAAACAATGAGCAGTTCTTC
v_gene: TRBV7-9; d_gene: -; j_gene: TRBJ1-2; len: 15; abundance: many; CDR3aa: CASSSPHPDSLGYTF; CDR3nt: TGTGCCAGCAGCTCCCCCCACCCGGACAGCCTGGGCTACACCTTC
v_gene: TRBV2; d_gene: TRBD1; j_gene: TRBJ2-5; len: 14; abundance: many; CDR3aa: CASREGQYQETQYF; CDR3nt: TGTGCCAGCAGAGAGGGACAGTACCAAGAGACCCAGTACTTC
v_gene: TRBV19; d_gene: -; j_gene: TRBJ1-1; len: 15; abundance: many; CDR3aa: CASTTSGSMNTEAFF; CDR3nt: TGTGCCAGTACTACATCGGGCAGTATGAACACTGAAGCTTTCTTT
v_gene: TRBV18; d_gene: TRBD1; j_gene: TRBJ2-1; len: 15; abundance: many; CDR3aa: CASSPKGQGGNEQFF; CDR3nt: TGTGCCAGCTCACCTAAGGGACAGGGGGGGAATGAGCAGTTCTTC
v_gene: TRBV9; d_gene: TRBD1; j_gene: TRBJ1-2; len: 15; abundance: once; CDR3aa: CASSSSGQANYGYTF; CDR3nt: TGTGCCAGCAGCAGCTCGGGACAGGCAAACTATGGCTACACCTTC
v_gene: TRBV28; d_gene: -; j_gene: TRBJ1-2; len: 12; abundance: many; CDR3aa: CASSLLEDGYTF; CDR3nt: TGTGCCAGCAGTTTGTTGGAAGACGGCTACACCTTC
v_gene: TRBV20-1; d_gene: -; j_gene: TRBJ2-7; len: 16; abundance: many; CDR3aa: CSARVQGRHPSYEQYF; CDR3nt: TGCAGTGCTAGAGTCCAGGGCAGGCACCCTTCCTACGAGCAGTACTTC
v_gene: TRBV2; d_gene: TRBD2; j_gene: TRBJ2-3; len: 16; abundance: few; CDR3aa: CASSDQAGGAQDTQYF; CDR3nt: TGTGCCAGCAGTGACCAAGCGGGGGGGGCGCAAGATACGCAGTATTTT
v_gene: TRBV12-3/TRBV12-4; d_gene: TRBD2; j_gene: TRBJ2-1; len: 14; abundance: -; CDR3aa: CASSSSGQYNEQFF; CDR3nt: TGTGCCAGCAGTTCTAGCGGCCAATACAATGAGCAGTTCTTC
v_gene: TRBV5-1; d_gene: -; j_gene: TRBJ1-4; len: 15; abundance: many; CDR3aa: CASSLSTATNEKLFF; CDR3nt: TGCGCCAGCAGCTTGTCGACAGCAACTAATGAAAAACTGTTTTTT
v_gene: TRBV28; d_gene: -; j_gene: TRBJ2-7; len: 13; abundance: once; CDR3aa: CASSLSPSPREDF; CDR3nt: TGTGCCAGCAGTTTAAGCCCATCTCCCAGGGAGGACTTC
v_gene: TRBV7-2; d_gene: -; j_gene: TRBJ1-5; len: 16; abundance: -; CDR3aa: CASSLDRGFRRQPQHF; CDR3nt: TGTGCCAGCAGCTTAGACCGCGGGTTTCGTAGGCAGCCCCAGCATTTT
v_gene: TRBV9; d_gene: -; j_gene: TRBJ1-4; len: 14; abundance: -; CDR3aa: CASASGENNEKLFF; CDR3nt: TGTGCCAGCGCTTCAGGGGAGAATAATGAAAAACTGTTTTTT
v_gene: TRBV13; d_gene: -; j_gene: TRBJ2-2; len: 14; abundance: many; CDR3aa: CASSLGRAPGELFF; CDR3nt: TGTGCCAGCAGCTTGGGTCGGGCCCCGGGGGAGCTGTTTTTT
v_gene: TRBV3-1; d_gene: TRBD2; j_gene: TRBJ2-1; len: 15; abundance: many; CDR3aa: CASSLTSGGWNEQFF; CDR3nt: TGTGCCAGCAGCCTTACTAGCGGGGGGTGGAATGAGCAGTTCTTC
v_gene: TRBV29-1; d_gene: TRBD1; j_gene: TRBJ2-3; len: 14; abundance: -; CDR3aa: CSVGLTGYTDTQYF; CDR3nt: TGCAGCGTTGGCTTGACAGGGTATACAGATACGCAGTATTTT
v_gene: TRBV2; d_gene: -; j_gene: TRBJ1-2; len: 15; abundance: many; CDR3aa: CASSPEAGFEYGYTF; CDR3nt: TGTGCCAGCAGTCCAGAGGCAGGGTTTGAGTATGGCTACACCTTC
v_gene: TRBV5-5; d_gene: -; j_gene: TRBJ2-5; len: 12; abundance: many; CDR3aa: CASSSYQETQYF; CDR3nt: TGTGCCAGCAGCTCCTATCAAGAGACCCAGTACTTC
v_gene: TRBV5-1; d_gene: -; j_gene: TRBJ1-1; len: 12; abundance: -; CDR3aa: CASSGMNTGAFF; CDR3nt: TGCGCCAGCAGCGGTATGAACACTGGAGCTTTCTTT
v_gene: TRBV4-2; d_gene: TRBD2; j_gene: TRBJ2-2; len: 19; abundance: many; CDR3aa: CASSPVSSGRELNTGELFF; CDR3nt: TGTGCCAGCAGCCCCGTGTCTAGCGGGAGGGAATTGAACACCGGGGAGCTGTTTTTT
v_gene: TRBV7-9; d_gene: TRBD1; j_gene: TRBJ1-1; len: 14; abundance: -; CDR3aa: CASSSRTGSTEAFF; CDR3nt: TGTGCCAGCAGCTCCCGGACAGGGAGCACTGAAGCTTTCTTT
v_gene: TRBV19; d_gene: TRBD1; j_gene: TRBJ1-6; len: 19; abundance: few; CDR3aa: CASSHHPDRGRSYNSPLHF; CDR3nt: TGTGCCAGTAGTCACCACCCGGACAGGGGACGATCCTATAATTCACCCCTCCACTTT
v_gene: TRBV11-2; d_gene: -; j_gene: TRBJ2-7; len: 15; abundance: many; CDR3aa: CASSLEGAVSYEQYF; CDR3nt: TGTGCCAGCAGCTTAGAGGGTGCAGTCTCCTACGAGCAGTACTTC
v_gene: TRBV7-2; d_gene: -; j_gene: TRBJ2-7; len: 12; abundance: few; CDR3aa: CASSLEAFEQYF; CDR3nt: TGTGCCAGCAGCTTAGAGGCCTTCGAGCAGTACTTC
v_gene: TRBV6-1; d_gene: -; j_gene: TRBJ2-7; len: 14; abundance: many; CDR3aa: CASKRWESSYEQYF; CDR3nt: TGTGCCAGCAAAAGGTGGGAGTCCTCCTACGAGCAGTACTTC
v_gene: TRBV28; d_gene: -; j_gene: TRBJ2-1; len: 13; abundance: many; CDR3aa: CASRGAPLMYQFF; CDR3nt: TGTGCCAGCAGAGGGGCACCCCTTATGTACCAGTTCTTC